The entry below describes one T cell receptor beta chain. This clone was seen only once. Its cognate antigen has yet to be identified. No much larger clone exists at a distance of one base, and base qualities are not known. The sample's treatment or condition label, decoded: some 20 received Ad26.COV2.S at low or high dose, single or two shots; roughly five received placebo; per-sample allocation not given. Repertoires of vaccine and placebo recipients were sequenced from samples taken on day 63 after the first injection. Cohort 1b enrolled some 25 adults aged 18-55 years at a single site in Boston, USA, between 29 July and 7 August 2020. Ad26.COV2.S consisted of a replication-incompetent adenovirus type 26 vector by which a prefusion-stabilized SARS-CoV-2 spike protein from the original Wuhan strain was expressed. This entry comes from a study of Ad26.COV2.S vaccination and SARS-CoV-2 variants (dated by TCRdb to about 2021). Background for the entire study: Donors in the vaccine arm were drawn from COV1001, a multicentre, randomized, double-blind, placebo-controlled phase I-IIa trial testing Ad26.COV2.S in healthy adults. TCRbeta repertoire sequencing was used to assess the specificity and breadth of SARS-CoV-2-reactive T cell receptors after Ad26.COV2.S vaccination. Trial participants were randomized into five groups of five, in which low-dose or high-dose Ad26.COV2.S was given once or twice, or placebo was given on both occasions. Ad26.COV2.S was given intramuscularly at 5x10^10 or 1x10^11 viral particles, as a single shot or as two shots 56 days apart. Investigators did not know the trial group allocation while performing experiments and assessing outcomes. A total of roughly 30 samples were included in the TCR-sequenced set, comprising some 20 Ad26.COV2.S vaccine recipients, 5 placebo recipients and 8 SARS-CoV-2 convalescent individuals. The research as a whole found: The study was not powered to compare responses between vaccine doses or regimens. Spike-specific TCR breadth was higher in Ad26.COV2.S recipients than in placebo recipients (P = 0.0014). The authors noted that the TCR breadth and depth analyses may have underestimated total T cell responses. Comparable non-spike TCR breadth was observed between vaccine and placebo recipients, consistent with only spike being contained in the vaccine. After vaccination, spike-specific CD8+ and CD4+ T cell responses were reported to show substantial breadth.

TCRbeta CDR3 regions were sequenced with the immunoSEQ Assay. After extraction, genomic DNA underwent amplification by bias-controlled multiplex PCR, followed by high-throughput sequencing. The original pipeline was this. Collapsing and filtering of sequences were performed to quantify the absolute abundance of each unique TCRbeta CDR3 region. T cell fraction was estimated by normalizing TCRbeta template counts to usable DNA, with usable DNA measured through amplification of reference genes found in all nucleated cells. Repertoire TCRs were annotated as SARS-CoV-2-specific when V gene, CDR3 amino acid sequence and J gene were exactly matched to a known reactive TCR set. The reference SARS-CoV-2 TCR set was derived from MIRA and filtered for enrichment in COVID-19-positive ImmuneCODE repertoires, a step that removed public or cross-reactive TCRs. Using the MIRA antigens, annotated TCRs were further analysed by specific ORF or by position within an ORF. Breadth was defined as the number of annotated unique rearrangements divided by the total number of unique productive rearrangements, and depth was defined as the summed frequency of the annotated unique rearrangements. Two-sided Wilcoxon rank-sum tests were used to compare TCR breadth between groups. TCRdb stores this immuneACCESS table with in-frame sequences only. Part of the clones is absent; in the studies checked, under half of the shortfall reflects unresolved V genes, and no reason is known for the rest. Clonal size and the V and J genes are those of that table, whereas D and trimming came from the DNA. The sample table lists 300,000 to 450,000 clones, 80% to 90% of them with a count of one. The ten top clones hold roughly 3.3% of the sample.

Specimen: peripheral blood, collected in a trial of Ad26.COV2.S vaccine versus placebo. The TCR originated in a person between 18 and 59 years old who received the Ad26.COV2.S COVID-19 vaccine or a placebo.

The nucleotide sequence reads as follows: TGTGCCAGCTCACCACCGGGCCGGGGGGGCGACACCGGGGAGCTGTTTTTT. This is translated as CASSPPGRGGDTGELFF. The rearranged chain carries TRBV18 and TRBJ2-2; TRBD2 lines up with 8 middle nucleotides. From a lookup of the germline V gene, CDR1 and CDR2 are KGHSH and LQKENI. V is trimmed back by 0 bases and J by 3 bases, and the junction contains 6 bases that no gene match accounts for. From its cysteine to its phenylalanine, the CDR3 spans 17 amino acids. This entry keeps only the CDR3 DNA: 51 bases, framed from base 1.